The source of this T cell receptor (beta chain) is a study of T-cell memory formation after mild COVID-19. Overall study context: Clusters of TCRs were largely donor specific.

CDR1 is KGHSH, CDR2 LQKENI, per germline. This CDR3 is 12 amino acids long. V was trimmed by 2 bases and J by 4 bases, leaving 5 bases between them. Remarks on this clonotype: Its matching antigen is unknown.

The authors produced TCR alpha and TCR beta cDNA libraries with sample barcodes and UMIs by 5'RACE using constant-segment primers. TCRdb ran MiXCR on the 5' RACE reads and lists one entry per CDR3 protein. This table has approximately 210,000 distinct CDR3 sequences, roughly a tenth appearing once. Broader study findings: Day 15 to 85 contractors were CD4/CD8 balanced; later expanders leaned CD4+. Mainly in CM and EM were contracting CD4+ clones; CD8+ were in EMRA.

This sequence originates from a young man who had mild COVID-19 (a few samples of this study predate the infection). Cell type and time point are not known. Sequencing was performed on PBMCs or a T cell subset sorted from them (not recorded which). This chain links TRBV18 with TRBJ1-1; the D is unclear. The CDR3 bases are TGTGCCAGCTCACCAGGGGTCACTGAAGCTTTCTTT. Translated, it gives CASSPGVTEAFF.